This T cell receptor (beta chain) was identified during a study of blood T cells in healthy people across ages. Study-wide context: Template switching retrieved approximately one barcoded beta molecule for each two T cells. Findings of the study overall: Across samples, TCR beta diversity tracked strongly with naive T cell percentage. Researchers said unsorted PBMCs prevented a conclusive naive versus antigen-experienced comparison.

Germline CDR1 and CDR2: DFQATT and SNEGSKA (reference sequence). With 4 bases clipped from V and 4 bases from J, the junction kept 3 bases outside the gene matches. The CDR3 length is 13 residues. PCR was performed a second time for about 7 to 11 cycles using a sample-barcoded 5' primer and a J-beta primer mix. TCRdb re-called the 5' RACE reads with MiXCR, one entry per CDR3 protein. The sample lists roughly 2 million distinct CDR3 sequences; around half were seen once. Points on this clonotype: Its target is not known.

The TCR originated in a woman aged 40 to 50 in good health. V gene TRBV20-1 combines with J gene TRBJ2-3, with TRBD2 identical over 9 bases. The specimen was blood. In DNA form, the CDR3 reads TGCAGTGCTAATAGCGGGGGTCCAGATACGCAGTATTTT. Its translation is CSANSGGPDTQYF.